The present TCR beta chain was sequenced within a study of blood T cells in healthy people across ages. Donors ranged from roughly 6 to 100 years old and were healthy Caucasians in Russia. Peripheral blood was drawn, approximately 9.7 milliliters per donor. Extraction yielded at least 6 micrograms of total RNA per sample. This CDR3 comprises 13 residues. Germline trimming cut 0 bases from V and 6 bases from J; bases unmatched to any gene: 3. The germline V gene has CDR1 SGHRS and CDR2 YFSETQ. A second 7 to 11 cycle PCR used barcoded and J-beta primers. Researchers report that a template-switch adaptor with 12 random nucleotides tagged each cDNA molecule. TCRdb itself ran the 5' RACE reads through MiXCR, one entry per CDR3 protein. This table holds about 1,400,000 distinct CDR3 sequences, approximately 63% found once.

The specimen sequenced was blood. This chain links TRBV5-1 with TRBJ2-7, with 7 bases lining up with TRBD2. This clonotype was sampled from a man aged 18 to 30 in good health. The CDR3 protein is CASSLDSGPEQYF. CDR3 sequence (DNA): TGCGCCAGCAGCTTGGATAGCGGGCCCGAGCAGTACTTC.